The 20 T cell receptor beta chains in this list originate from one sample, sequenced in a study of blood T cell repertoires in COVID-19. Sequenced by immunoSEQ multiplex PCR; TCRdb stores in-frame clones only, minus some. The data contain under 300,000 clones, approximately 90% of them singletons. Material for sequencing was PBMCs or T cells enriched from blood (not recorded which). These receptors all stem from a woman aged 18-29 years who had recovered from COVID-19.

The chain has TRBV18 and TRBJ2-3; D remains ambiguous. Germline loops: CDR1 KGHSH, CDR2 LQKENI. The ends were cut back, 2 bases at V and 2 bases at J, with 5 bases in the middle. The CDR3 covers 13 residues. DNA of the CDR3: TGTGCCAGCTCACCAATAGCCACAGATACGCAGTATTTT. This translates into CASSPIATDTQYF.

The chain links TRBV7-3 to TRBJ2-1, with 11 positions matching TRBD2. V lost 5 bases to trimming and J lost 7 bases; unmatched junction nucleotides: 10. Germline CDR1 and CDR2: SGHTA and FQGTGA. This CDR3 is built from 16 residues. The CDR3, as DNA: TGTGCCAGCAGCCTCATGCCCTTAGCGGGGGGGAATGAGCAGTTCTTC. Residues: CASSLMPLAGGNEQFF.

This chain's CDR3 is CASSGHRGAAGANVLTF. In DNA, the CDR3 is TGCGCCAGCAGTGGGCACAGGGGGGCGGCTGGGGCCAACGTCCTGACTTTC. V and J are TRBV10-2 and TRBJ2-6; 8 nucleotides line up with TRBD1. The germline V gene encodes CDR1 WSHSY and CDR2 SAAADI. Germline trimming cut 4 bases from V and 2 bases from J; bases unmatched to any gene: 7. This CDR3 comprises 17 residues.

This sequence joins TRBV11-2 and TRBJ1-3; 7 bases agree with TRBD1. After removal of 5 bases from V and 5 bases from J, the junction contained 15 bases not matched to a gene. This CDR3 is 17 amino acids long. Germline V gene sequence: CDR1 SGHAT, CDR2 FQNNGV. The CDR3 region is CASSDNPTGKNRNTIYF. The CDR3 region has the DNA TGTGCCAGCAGCGATAATCCGACAGGGAAGAATAGAAACACCATATATTTT.

The chain combines TRBV5-1 with TRBJ2-3; 7 bases line up with TRBD2. Trimming at V came to 7 bases and at J to 4 bases, leaving 12 bases not matched to a gene. The CDR3 has 15 residues. In germline, CDR1 is SGHRS, CDR2 YFSETQ. This chain's CDR3 is CASAAAGERSDTQYF. The DNA of the CDR3 is TGCGCCAGCGCCGCCGCGGGAGAGCGTTCAGATACGCAGTATTTT. Full variable domain (outside the CDR3, taken from reference TRBV5-1 and TRBJ2-3): KAGVTQTPRYLIKTRGQQVTLSCSPISGHRSVSWYQQTPGQGLQFLFEYFSETQRNKGNFPGRFSGRQFSNSRSEMNVSTLELGDSALYLCASAAAGERSDTQYFGPGTRLTVL.

The V call is TRBV2, the J call TRBJ2-2, with a possible D match to TRBD1 (6 bases). Germline V gene sequence: CDR1 SNHLY, CDR2 FYNNEI. CDR3 length: 18 residues. Trimming stripped 4 bases from V and 2 bases from J, with 20 bases between. CDR3 sequence reads: CASSALQRNRENTGELFF. The DNA of the CDR3 is TGTGCCAGCAGTGCACTCCAAAGAAACAGGGAAAACACCGGGGAGCTGTTTTTT.

The chain couples TRBV18 to TRBJ2-1; D not certain. V gave up 0 bases and J gave up 10 bases, with 7 bases separating them. This CDR3 contains 12 residues. CDR1 and CDR2 from the germline V gene are KGHSH and LQKENI. The chain's CDR3 is CASSPPVREQFF. Here the CDR3 DNA reads TGTGCCAGCTCACCACCGGTGAGAGAGCAGTTCTTC. The full variable domain, in which reference TRBV18 and TRBJ2-1 provide the parts outside the CDR3, is NAGVMQNPRHLVRRRGQEARLRCSPMKGHSHVYWYRQLPEEGLKFMVYLQKENIIDESGMPKERFSAEFPKEGPSILRIQQVVRGDSAAYFCASSPPVREQFFGPGTRLTVL.

The gene calls are TRBV3-1 (or the pseudogene TRBV3-2) and TRBJ2-7, with 11 bases aligning to TRBD2. The length of the CDR3 is 14 residues. Germline V gene lookup returns CDR1 LGHDT and CDR2 YNNKEL (reference sequence). V lost 4 bases, J lost 3 bases, and 2 bases stayed unmatched. The CDR3 DNA is TGTGCCAGCAGCCCCGGACTAGCGGGCTACGAGCAGTACTTC. Protein product: CASSPGLAGYEQYF.

This clone was recorded only once. The genes are TRBV30 and TRBJ2-7; 8 bases are shared with TRBD2. This CDR3 spans 18 amino acids. The J segment lost 6 bases and the V segment lost 3 bases, leaving 22 bases of the junction unmatched. Germline V gives CDR1 GTSNPN, CDR2 SVGIG (reference sequence). For the CDR3, the DNA is TGTGCCTGGAGCGCCAGCAAGCGGGGGAAATCATGCAAAGGCGAGCAGTACTTC. Its protein is CAWSASKRGKSCKGEQYF.

This clone was seen more than once but under ten times. The chain joins TRBV6-5 to TRBJ2-7; TRBD2 matches 11 bases. V was pared by 6 bases and J by 0 bases, with 4 bases of the junction left unmatched. This CDR3 is built from 15 residues. The germline V gene has CDR1 MNHEY and CDR2 SVGAGI. CDR3 loop: CASRASGGSSYEQYF. The CDR3 DNA sequence: TGTGCCAGCAGAGCTAGCGGGGGGAGCTCCTACGAGCAGTACTTC.

The chain links TRBV7-2 to TRBJ1-1; TRBD1 agrees at 9 bases. V lost 5 bases and J lost 1; bases outside the gene matches: 8. CDR1 is SGHTA and CDR2 is FQGNSA in the germline V gene. The CDR3 is 16 amino acids. CDR3: CASSPQGAYRNTEAFF. For the CDR3, the DNA is TGTGCCAGCAGCCCACAGGGGGCTTATAGGAACACTGAAGCTTTCTTT.

The CDR3 DNA follows: TGTGCCAGCACCAGACTAGCTTCCTACAATGAGCAGTTCTTC. This codes for CASTRLASYNEQFF. The chain couples TRBV2 to TRBJ2-1; 7 bases align to TRBD2. CDR3 size: 14 residues. The germline V gene has CDR1 SNHLY and CDR2 FYNNEI. The ends lost 7 bases at V and 1 base at J; junction bases unmatched: 4.

This clone was seen only once. The chain has TRBV4-1 and TRBJ1-5, with 7 bases lining up with TRBD1. Germline V gene data show CDR1 as MGHRA and CDR2 as YSYEKL. The CDR3 covers 15 residues. V trimming: 5 bases; J trimming: 6 bases; junction bases outside the gene matches: 10. The CDR3 here is CASSAHRGEGQPQHF. CDR3 sequence (DNA): TGCGCCAGCAGCGCCCACAGGGGCGAGGGTCAGCCCCAGCATTTT.

The chain couples TRBV7-2 to TRBJ1-2; possible D gene TRBD1, 6 bases. CDR1 SGHTA and CDR2 FQGNSA come from the germline V gene. The V end was cut by 1 base, the J end by 4 bases, with 16 bases between. This CDR3 has 16 amino acids. The CDR3 DNA is TGTGCCAGCAGCTTAGAGGGGGTGGGCAGGGGCTATGGCTACACCTTC. This gives the protein CASSLEGVGRGYGYTF.

As DNA, the CDR3 is TGTGCCAGCAGCCACTCCCGCCGAGGGATTCTGTTTTTT. Translation gives CASSHSRRGILFF. The gene calls are TRBV14 and TRBJ1-4; D is unresolved. Per germline, CDR1 SGHDN and CDR2 FVKESK. V lost 3 bases, J lost 14 bases, and 16 bases lay in between. CDR3 length: 13 residues. Full variable domain (outside the CDR3, taken from reference TRBV14 and TRBJ1-4): EAGVTQFPSHSVIEKGQTVTLRCDPISGHDNLYWYRRVMGKEIKFLLHFVKESKQDESGMPNNRFLAERTGGTYSTLKVQPAELEDSGVYFCASSHSRRGILFFGSGTQLSVL.

The rearrangement uses TRBV2 and TRBJ1-2, with 7 bases matching TRBD1. With 7 bases clipped from V and 10 bases from J, the junction kept 9 bases outside the gene matches. Germline CDR1 reads SNHLY; CDR2 reads FYNNEI. The CDR3 loop spans 12 amino acids. CDR3 bases: TGTGCCAGCAAGGCGACAGGGTCGGACTACACCTTC. It specifies CASKATGSDYTF.

The CDR3 is CATSAGSENIQYF. DNA for the CDR3: TGTGCCACCAGTGCCGGGAGCGAAAACATTCAGTACTTC. J is TRBJ2-4 and V is TRBV24-1; D is perhaps TRBD2 (6 bases). Germline CDR1 is KGHDR and CDR2 is SFDVKD. The CDR3 spans 13 residues. The V end was cut by 5 bases, the J end by 5 bases, with 9 bases between.

This rearrangement joins TRBV6-1 to TRBJ1-2; D is ambiguous. This CDR3 contains 14 residues. CDR1 MNHNS and CDR2 SASEGT come from the germline V gene. The ends were cut back, 5 bases at V and 8 bases at J, with 18 bases in the middle. CDR3 nucleotide sequence: TGTGCCAGCAGTTTCCGGGATCCCTATGAGGGCTACACCTTC. Its protein is CASSFRDPYEGYTF.

The rearrangement links TRBV11-2 to TRBJ2-7; possibly TRBD2 for D (5 bases). The CDR3 totals 13 residues. CDR1 and CDR2 from the germline V gene are SGHAT and FQNNGV. Between the trimmed V and J ends, which lost 1 base and 5 bases, there was a span of 9 bases. CDR3 in DNA: TGTGCCAGCAGCTTAGTTAGGCGGGACGAGCAGTACTTC. Amino acid sequence: CASSLVRRDEQYF.

The gene calls are TRBV5-4 and TRBJ2-5, with 8 nucleotides matching TRBD2. V was pared by 10 bases and J by 2 bases, with 10 bases of the junction left unmatched. Germline V gives CDR1 SGHNT, CDR2 YYREEE (reference sequence). The CDR3 covers 14 residues. The CDR3 DNA reads as TGTGCCTTCACCTCGGGACTAGAGCAAGAGACCCAGTACTTC. This translates into CAFTSGLEQETQYF. The whole variable domain, remainder taken from reference TRBV5-4 and TRBJ2-5, is ETGVTQSPTHLIKTRGQQVTLRCSSQSGHNTVSWYQQALGQGPQFIFQYYREEENGRGNFPPRFSGLQFPNYSSELNVNALELDDSALYLCAFTSGLEQETQYFGPGTRLLVL.